This TCR beta chain was sequenced for a study of blood T cell repertoires in COVID-19 (TCRdb year 2020). At the level of the whole study: Samples from collaborators originated in the United States, Italy and Spain and spanned both the acute and convalescent phases of COVID-19. The material from the prospective study consisted of cDNA or gDNA derived from T cells, B-cell-depleted T cells, or PBMCs. The dataset comprised deeply sampled blood TCRbeta repertoires from subjects exposed to, actively infected with, or recovered from COVID-19. The repertoires were made available in a free public database intended to serve as a resource for research on the immune response to SARS-CoV-2. The samples were drawn from the first 160 participants of the ongoing ImmuneRACE study and from roughly 1,300 subjects provided by 6 global collaborators. The sample metadata nearly always contained a de-identified subject ID, COVID-19 status, age in years and sex. Where HLA class I and class II types were available, the types were taken from metadata supplied by the sample provider, not from assay-based typing.

Of note for this clone: Its antigen has not been determined. No base-level quality is on record; no much larger clone is a single base apart.

V lost 0 bases and J lost 3 bases, and the count of bases not matched to a germline gene is 8. From a lookup of the germline V gene, CDR1 and CDR2 are SGHRS and YFSETQ. Counted from cysteine to phenylalanine, this CDR3 has 16 amino acids. The CDR3 DNA has 48 bases and is translated from base 1. TCRbeta CDR3 regions were amplified from genomic DNA by means of the immunoSEQ Assay, a bias-controlled multiplex PCR. The authors processed their data as follows. The number of nucleated cells in each sample was estimated from the amplification of reference gene primers within the assay. To quantify the absolute abundance of each unique TCRbeta CDR3 rearrangement, sequence reads were collapsed and filtered. For each sample, productive Simpson clonality was calculated by taking the square root of Simpson's diversity index across productive rearrangements. The immuneACCESS repertoire file appears here via TCRdb, limited to in-frame rearrangements. These files lack a portion of the clones; in checked studies, under half of the deficit traces to unresolved V genes, and the cause of the others is not known. V, J and clone size reflect that table, while D and trimming were determined from the DNA. Within this sample are approximately 150,000 clones, with approximately 83% of them counted one time only. Roughly a tenth of the sample goes to the ten largest clones.

The collaborating institutions used their own protocols to collect whole blood in K2EDTA tubes. Collaborator samples were shipped for TCRbeta analysis as frozen whole blood, isolated PBMCs, or DNA extracted from either sample type. The study at large found these results: The amount of clinical and demographic metadata varied by source and participant and was provided uncurated.

This clonotype was sampled from a man in his sixties or seventies with active or convalescent COVID-19. Specimen: peripheral blood. This chain joins TRBV5-1 to TRBJ1-2, and TRBD1 aligns with 7 junction nucleotides. The CDR3 protein sequence reads: CASSLGPSDRDYGYTF. The DNA sequence is as follows: TGCGCCAGCAGCTTGGGCCCCAGCGACAGGGACTATGGCTACACCTTC.